What follows describes a single T cell receptor beta chain. The antigen it binds to is not known. Per-base quality was not reported, and no clone a single base away is much larger than it. CDR1 SEHNR and CDR2 FQNEAQ are derived from the germline V gene (reference sequence). The CDR3 measures 17 amino acids from cysteine to phenylalanine. Only the CDR3 portion is preserved as DNA: 51 bases, with reading frame beginning at the first base. Trimming accounts for 2 bases at V and 2 bases at J, while the number of junction bases matched to no gene is 9. This entry belongs to a study of cytomegalovirus exposure and HLA in healthy donors (dated by TCRdb to the late 2010s). Context from the whole study: The 666 repertoires of the first cohort and the 120 validation repertoires were produced on the same platform, according to a later analysis. The study aimed to test whether cataloging public T cell receptors could reveal signatures of past pathogen exposure. To predict cytomegalovirus infection status, the study combined high-throughput TCR immunosequencing, statistical association of individual TCRs with disease status, and machine learning. A separate validation cohort of 90 to 150 different subjects was used in addition to the roughly 640-subject first cohort. On the study overall, not on this receptor specifically: In both the original and validation cohorts, the classifier was reported to diagnose cytomegalovirus status with high specificity and sensitivity. Most TCR sequences were observed very rarely across donors, whereas some public TCRs were present in many individuals. In vitro tests confirmed that a few of the cytomegalovirus-associated TCR beta chains recognize cytomegalovirus antigens. It was suggested by the authors that the approach could potentially be generalized to other disease states and immunological phenotypes. The validation cohort had no HLA typing available for a later analysis, so co-occurrence within that cohort was assessed over all 110 or so repertoires. A total of 164 TCR beta chains were listed by the study as associated with cytomegalovirus. In a later analysis, TCRs clustered in the first cohort were found to also tend to co-occur in the roughly 130 validation repertoires, with approximately 95% of cluster scores above 0.

The library relied on the immunoSEQ multiplex PCR assay. As for how the authors treated the data: A statistical classification framework was built for diagnosing cytomegalovirus status from the catalog of TCR beta chain sequences. TCRdb obtained this table from immuneACCESS and retained in-frame rearrangements with V and J assigned. These tables miss some clones; where compared with another copy, unresolved V genes account for less than half of the shortfall, and the remainder is unexplained. D and trimming were read from the DNA, whereas the V and J calls and clone size are those reported in that table. The sample data list around 60,000 clones, and more than 90% of these were observed just once. More than 1% of the sample rests with the top ten. Separate from the approximately 700-subject first cohort, the validation cohort of roughly 120 subjects was the group to which the donors belonged.

Sequencing input: PBMCs. The V and J genes are TRBV7-9 and TRBJ2-5; TRBD2 fits 9 bases in the junction. The clonotype was recovered from a young man in good health and CMV-seronegative. The CDR3 reads CASSLRSRLAEQETQYF. The sequenced DNA: TGTGCCAGCAGCTTAAGGTCGAGACTAGCGGAACAAGAGACCCAGTACTTC.